A selection of T cell receptor beta chains follows, all from one sample in a study of cytomegalovirus exposure and HLA in healthy donors. The table came from immunoSEQ multiplex PCR; TCRdb's copy has only in-frame clones and leaves some out. The sample holds over 100,000 clones, approximately 72% seen once. Material: PBMCs. Every receptor here comes from a man in his late teens or twenties in good health and CMV-seronegative. The CDR3 runs from the conserved cysteine through the conserved F or W. A D gene is named only where the DNA matches it firmly. Part of the rows lack a size; the others show once, few, many or a class for expanded clones.

V: TRBV6-5
D: TRBD1
J: TRBJ2-7
length: 14
size: -
CDR3: CASSQTGSSYEQYF
DNA: TGTGCCAGCAGCCAGACAGGGAGCTCCTACGAGCAGTACTTC

V: TRBV9
D: -
J: TRBJ2-1
length: 14
size: -
CDR3: CASSVATSGNEQFF
DNA: TGTGCCAGCAGCGTAGCTACCTCCGGGAATGAGCAGTTCTTC

V: TRBV5-1
D: -
J: TRBJ1-4
length: 16
size: -
CDR3: CASSFSRAGSNEKLFF
DNA: TGCGCCAGCAGCTTCAGTCGTGCAGGGTCTAATGAAAAACTGTTTTTT

V: TRBV5-1
D: TRBD1
J: TRBJ1-1
length: 14
size: -
CDR3: CASNSAGGHTEAFF
DNA: TGCGCCAGCAACTCGGCAGGGGGCCATACTGAAGCTTTCTTT

V: TRBV6-1
D: TRBD1
J: TRBJ2-1
length: 11
size: -
CDR3: CASSRQGEKFF
DNA: TGTGCCAGCAGTAGACAGGGGGAGAAGTTCTTC

V: TRBV25-1
D: -
J: TRBJ1-3
length: 16
size: -
CDR3: CASSFPVGSSGNTIYF
DNA: TGTGCCAGCAGTTTCCCCGTCGGGAGCTCTGGAAACACCATATATTTT

V: TRBV28
D: TRBD1
J: TRBJ1-4
length: 14
size: -
CDR3: CASSLPQGDEKLFF
DNA: TGTGCCAGCAGTTTACCCCAGGGGGATGAAAAACTGTTTTTT

V: TRBV6-5
D: -
J: TRBJ2-2
length: 14
size: -
CDR3: CASSPDSYTGELFF
DNA: TGTGCCAGCAGTCCGGACAGCTACACCGGGGAGCTGTTTTTT

V: TRBV4-2
D: TRBD2
J: TRBJ2-2
length: 18
size: -
CDR3: CASSQALGLAGDTGELFF
DNA: TGTGCCAGCAGCCAGGCCTTAGGACTAGCGGGAGACACCGGGGAGCTGTTTTTT

V: TRBV11-3
D: TRBD2
J: TRBJ2-1
length: 16
size: -
CDR3: CASSAIGGGGTDEQFF
DNA: TGTGCCAGCAGCGCAATTGGTGGCGGGGGAACGGATGAGCAGTTCTTC

V: TRBV6-1
D: -
J: TRBJ2-2
length: 14
size: few
CDR3: CASSLTGPTGELFF
DNA: TGTGCCAGCAGCCTCACAGGGCCCACCGGGGAGCTGTTTTTT

V: TRBV7-2
D: -
J: TRBJ2-3
length: 15
size: -
CDR3: CASSWKAASTDTQYF
DNA: TGTGCCAGCAGCTGGAAAGCGGCGAGCACAGATACGCAGTATTTT

V: TRBV28
D: TRBD2
J: TRBJ2-7
length: 18
size: once
CDR3: CASSLLLPQGLAKGEQYF
DNA: TGTGCCAGCAGTTTACTTCTCCCCCAGGGACTAGCGAAGGGCGAGCAGTACTTC

V: TRBV7-2
D: -
J: TRBJ2-1
length: 13
size: few
CDR3: CASSLQRASEQFF
DNA: TGTGCCAGCAGCTTACAGCGAGCTAGTGAGCAGTTCTTC

V: TRBV6-5
D: TRBD1
J: TRBJ2-2
length: 16
size: -
CDR3: CASSYWDSPNTGELFF
DNA: TGTGCCAGCAGTTATTGGGACAGTCCGAACACCGGGGAGCTGTTTTTT

V: TRBV4-1
D: TRBD2
J: TRBJ2-1
length: 17
size: -
CDR3: CASSHLFTSGVNNEQFF
DNA: TGCGCCAGCAGCCACCTGTTCACTAGCGGTGTTAACAATGAGCAGTTCTTC

V: TRBV7-9
D: -
J: TRBJ2-7
length: 14
size: -
CDR3: CASSLARKPYEQYF
DNA: TGTGCCAGCAGCTTAGCGCGGAAGCCCTACGAGCAGTACTTC

V: TRBV6-1
D: -
J: TRBJ2-7
length: 14
size: -
CDR3: CASSGPGRSYEQYF
DNA: TGTGCCAGCAGTGGACCTGGGCGCTCCTACGAGCAGTACTTC

V: TRBV7-9
D: -
J: TRBJ1-1
length: 12
size: few
CDR3: CSDGTPNTEAFF
DNA: TGTTCCGACGGGACACCGAACACTGAAGCTTTCTTT